This T cell receptor (beta chain) appears in the sequencing data of a study of cytomegalovirus exposure and HLA in healthy donors. Study-level points and caveats: In a later analysis, donors in an Asian-associated ancestry cluster reportedly had fewer N-insertions in productive TCRs than the cohort mean. Previous analysis showed most TCR beta V segments were productive about 87% or about 30% of the time.

Use of 60 Vbeta and 13 Jbeta primers characterized the PCR. Here immunoSEQ multiplex PCR was the method, and the copy in TCRdb shows in-frame clones only, minus some. Of approximately 150,000 clones listed, over 60% are singletons. As for this clone: Its matching antigen is unknown.

Per germline, CDR1 MNHEY and CDR2 SMNVEV (reference sequence). The junction had 3 bases not matched to a gene; V was cut back by 5 bases and J by 2 bases. The CDR3 runs to 16 residues. Material: PBMCs. The rearrangement joins TRBV27 to TRBJ2-3; 14 bases are shared with TRBD2. The source is a middle-aged man in good health and CMV-seronegative. The CDR3 region is CASSKTSGGATDTQYF. The CDR3 DNA reads as TGTGCCAGCAGTAAGACTAGCGGGGGGGCCACAGATACGCAGTATTTT.